One sample yielded the 13 T cell receptor beta chains listed below, sequenced in a study of cytomegalovirus exposure and HLA in healthy donors. Method: immunoSEQ multiplex PCR; TCRdb's copy keeps in-frame clones and lacks some. Of around 80,000 clones listed, approximately 96% are singletons. The sample consisted of PBMCs. The receptors here all came from a woman aged 18-29 years in good health and CMV-seronegative.

The table lists this clone with a count of one. The rearrangement joins TRBV5-1 to TRBJ2-4; D is perhaps TRBD2 (5 bases). The CDR3 loop spans 21 amino acids. V lost 4 bases and J lost 0, with 29 bases in between. Germline lookup yields CDR1 SGHRS and CDR2 YFSETQ. The CDR3 region is CASSPGSITREVDLAKNIQYF. The CDR3 DNA is TGCGCCAGCAGCCCGGGCTCCATAACTAGAGAGGTTGATCTAGCCAAAAACATTCAGTACTTC.

V usage is TRBV27 and J usage is TRBJ2-7, with D hard to call. This CDR3 has 12 residues. Germline CDR1 and CDR2: MNHEY and SMNVEV (reference sequence). Trimming removed 6 bases from V and 2 bases from J, with 8 bases in between. The CDR3 here is CASSPGPYEQYF. As DNA, the CDR3 is TGTGCCAGCAGCCCAGGCCCCTACGAGCAGTACTTC.

The chain links TRBV10-1 to TRBJ2-5; the D gene is possibly TRBD2 (5 bases). The CDR3 totals 16 residues. The germline V and J ends were trimmed by 2 bases and 0 bases, with 13 bases remaining between them. Germline V gene sequence: CDR1 WNHNN, CDR2 SYGVQD (reference sequence). The CDR3 sequence: CASSENPSMYQETQYF. In DNA, the CDR3 is TGCGCCAGCAGTGAGAACCCTAGCATGTACCAAGAGACCCAGTACTTC.

The chain recombines TRBV11-2 with TRBJ2-5, with 11 nucleotides matching TRBD2. CDR1 SGHAT and CDR2 FQNNGV come from the germline V gene. The junction had 6 bases not matched to a gene; V was cut back by 5 bases and J by 4 bases. The CDR3 consists of 15 residues. CDR3 amino acids: CASSAYGLAGETQYF. The DNA for the CDR3 is TGTGCCAGCAGCGCCTACGGACTAGCGGGAGAGACCCAGTACTTC.

The chain combines TRBV7-2 with TRBJ2-1, with TRBD2 matching 11 bases. The length of the CDR3 is 16 residues. Per the germline V gene, CDR1 is SGHTA and CDR2 is FQGNSA. With V trimmed by 4 bases and J by 8 bases, 10 bases remained unmatched. The CDR3 DNA reads TGTGCCAGCAGCTCCATGGGGCTAGCGGGAGGTGATGAGCAGTTCTTC. This gives the protein CASSSMGLAGGDEQFF.

The CDR3 sequence: CASSFGGNGYTF. The CDR3 DNA reads TGTGCCAGCAGTTTCGGGGGTAATGGCTACACCTTC. V and J are TRBV28 and TRBJ1-2; D may be TRBD1 (5 bases). Germline CDR1 reads MDHEN; CDR2 reads SYDVKM. The V gene lost 3 bases and the J gene lost 6 bases, with 8 bases spanning the gap. There are 12 residues in the CDR3.

V and J are TRBV5-5 and TRBJ2-7; tentative D call: TRBD2 (6 bases). The ends were cut back, 0 bases at V and 2 bases at J, with 12 bases in the middle. Germline lookup yields CDR1 SGHKS and CDR2 YYEKEE (reference sequence). This CDR3 spans 15 amino acids. CDR3 coding DNA: TGTGCCAGCAGCTTGGTTGGGGAGGCCGCCTACGAGCAGTACTTC. It codes for CASSLVGEAAYEQYF.

The V and J genes are TRBV13 and TRBJ2-5, with 13 bases lining up with TRBD2. The CDR3 length is 16 residues. CDR1 and CDR2 from the germline V gene are PRHDT and FYEKMQ (reference sequence). Trimming cost V 4 bases and J 5 bases; bases outside gene matches: 7. This CDR3 reads CASSYRLAGGGETQYF. For the CDR3, the DNA is TGTGCCAGCAGCTACAGACTAGCGGGAGGCGGTGAGACCCAGTACTTC.

The rearrangement links TRBV6-6 to TRBJ1-5, with D perhaps matching TRBD1 (6 bases). This CDR3 region has 15 residues. Trimming left V 7 bases short and J 1 base short, with 14 bases between. Germline V gene data show CDR1 as MNHNY and CDR2 as SVGAGI (reference sequence). For the CDR3, the DNA is TGTGCCAGCAAAACCGGGACATTAAGCAATCAGCCCCAGCATTTT. As protein: CASKTGTLSNQPQHF.

The chain links TRBV9 to TRBJ2-2; TRBD2 aligns across 10 bases. The CDR3 is 20 residues long. Per germline, CDR1 SGDLS and CDR2 YYNGEE. The V and J ends lost 3 bases and 5 bases, in that order; junction bases with no gene match: 19. Here the CDR3 reads CASSERAGGGSLPRTGELFF. CDR3 DNA: TGTGCCAGCAGCGAAAGAGCGGGAGGGGGGTCCCTTCCTAGAACCGGGGAGCTGTTTTTT.

The rearrangement links TRBV7-9 to TRBJ2-7; unclear D gene. Germline-derived CDR1 and CDR2 are SEHNR and FQNEAQ (reference sequence). The CDR3 runs to 14 residues. Trimming removed 0 bases at V and 2 bases at J, with 8 bases between. The CDR3 bases are TGTGCCAGCAGCTTAGCGGCGGCGGCCTACGAGCAGTACTTC. It specifies CASSLAAAAYEQYF.

The rearrangement joins TRBV2 to TRBJ2-6, with D perhaps TRBD1 (5 bases). The germline V gene has CDR1 SNHLY and CDR2 FYNNEI. V was clipped by 5 bases and J by 0 bases, with 11 bases between them. The CDR3 contains 16 residues. CDR3 sequence (DNA): TGTGCCAGCAGTTTAGGGGCCTTCTCTGGGGCCAACGTCCTGACTTTC. Amino acid sequence: CASSLGAFSGANVLTF. Using reference TRBV2 and TRBJ2-6 for the parts outside the CDR3, the full variable domain is EPEVTQTPSHQVTQMGQEVILRCVPISNHLYFYWYRQILGQKVEFLVSFYNNEISEKSEIFDDQFSVERPDGSNFTLKIRSTKLEDSAMYFCASSLGAFSGANVLTFGAGSRLTVL.

V usage is TRBV5-1 and J usage is TRBJ1-1; 10 nucleotides align to TRBD1. V was clipped by 1 base and J by 2 bases; unmatched bases: 8. The CDR3 is made up of 17 amino acids. Germline V lookup: CDR1 SGHRS, CDR2 YFSETQ. CDR3 sequence: CASSLSGTGVGNTEAFF. CDR3 DNA: TGCGCCAGCAGCTTGTCCGGGACAGGGGTAGGTAACACTGAAGCTTTCTTT.